The 28 T cell receptor beta chains below come from one sample, sequenced in a study of post-analysis software for immune sequencing data. Unique molecular identifiers were built into the TCR beta cDNA libraries. TCRdb analysed the PCR reads with MiXCR anew, one entry per CDR3 protein. The sample includes under 200,000 distinct CDR3 sequences, 30% to 45% of them seen just once. Sample: blood, taken after autologous hematopoietic stem cell transplantation. These receptor sequences come from a girl between 10 and 17 years old with multiple sclerosis.

The rearrangement uses TRBV6-6 and TRBJ2-7, with 11 bases that match TRBD2. This CDR3 is 17 amino acids long. Germline-derived CDR1 and CDR2 are MNHNY and SVGAGI (reference sequence). J gave up 7 bases and V 4 bases, and 15 bases lay outside the gene matches. As DNA, the CDR3 is TGTGCCAGCAGTTCCCTTATGGGTAGCGGGAGGGCCAGGGAGCAGTACTTC. This translates into CASSSLMGSGRAREQYF.

With respect to this clonotype: A much larger clone is a single base away; this may be a read error. V is TRBV7-7 and J is TRBJ2-7, with unresolved D. The germline CDR1 and CDR2 sequences are SSHAT and FNYEAQ (reference sequence). This CDR3 comprises 15 residues. The CDR3 nucleotides are TGTGCTAGCAGCTTAGACGGGCGGACCAACAATGAGCAGTACTTC. This gives the protein CASSLDGRTNNEQYF.

This clonotype was seen more than once but under ten times. The chain uses TRBV20-1 and TRBJ1-5, with D maybe TRBD1 (6 bases). Per germline, CDR1 DFQATT and CDR2 SNEGSKA (reference sequence). There are 17 residues in the CDR3. Trimming shortened V by 3 bases and J by 2 bases, and 20 bases separated the two germline ends. CDR3 in DNA: TGCAGTGCTAGTTCTGGTCTGGGGGGCCAAGGCAATCAGCCCCAGCATTTT. Amino acid sequence: CSASSGLGGQGNQPQHF.

The J gene is TRBJ2-3, the V gene TRBV6-6; TRBD1 matches 8 bases. The junction had 4 bases not matched to a gene; V was cut back by 6 bases and J by 5 bases. Looked up from germline, CDR1 is MNHNY and CDR2 is SVGAGI (reference sequence). CDR3 length: 13 residues. This chain's CDR3 is CASRNTGGDTQYF. CDR3 DNA sequence: TGTGCCAGCAGAAATACAGGGGGAGATACGCAGTATTTT.

This clonotype was picked up a small number of times. The genes are TRBV20-1 and TRBJ2-3; 9 positions agree with TRBD2. V shed 3 bases and J 6 bases; nucleotides not matched to a gene: 10. Germline CDR1 DFQATT, CDR2 SNEGSKA (reference sequence). The CDR3 has 15 amino acids. The CDR3 loop is CSARWPAGGRDTQYF. CDR3 DNA sequence: TGCAGTGCTAGGTGGCCGGCGGGAGGGCGGGATACGCAGTATTTT.

This chain connects TRBV20-1 to TRBJ2-5, with 12 bases fitting TRBD2. J gave up 4 bases and V 6 bases, and 6 bases lay outside the gene matches. The CDR3 has 14 amino acids. The germline CDR1 and CDR2 sequences are DFQATT and SNEGSKA (reference sequence). The CDR3: CSAPTSGRGETQYF. Here the CDR3 DNA reads TGCAGTGCCCCGACTAGCGGGAGAGGAGAGACCCAGTACTTC.

This chain uses TRBV4-1 with TRBJ2-1, with D unresolved. The CDR3 consists of 13 residues. Trimming took 0 bases from V and 7 from J, leaving 7 bases between them. CDR1 and CDR2 from the germline V gene are MGHRA and YSYEKL. In nucleotides, the CDR3 is TGCGCCAGCAGCCAAGATCCGGGTAATGAGCAGTTCTTC. The encoded protein is CASSQDPGNEQFF.

The rearrangement links TRBV20-1 to TRBJ2-1; 12 bases match TRBD2. The ends lost 6 bases at V and 2 bases at J; junction bases unmatched: 11. The CDR3 is 17 amino acids. Germline CDR1 DFQATT, CDR2 SNEGSKA (reference sequence). CDR3 bases: TGCAGTGCCACCGGACTAGCGGGACGGGCGACCTACAATGAGCAGTTCTTC. Translating gives CSATGLAGRATYNEQFF.

J is TRBJ2-2 and V is TRBV20-1; D possibly corresponds to TRBD2 (5 bases). V lost 1 base, J lost 5 bases, and 11 bases lay in between. Germline V CDR1 and CDR2: DFQATT, SNEGSKA (reference sequence). This CDR3 spans 14 amino acids. CDR3 coding DNA: TGCAGTGCTAGAGGTGGGAGTGAAACCGGGGAGCTGTTTTTT. Translated: CSARGGSETGELFF.

This clonotype has a handful of counts. The chain is built from TRBV3-1 and TRBJ2-7; TRBD2 matches at 7 bases. The ends lost 1 base at V and 3 bases at J; junction bases unmatched: 21. Germline V gene sequence: CDR1 LGHDT, CDR2 YNNKEL (reference sequence). The CDR3 has 20 residues. DNA for the CDR3: TGTGCCAGCAGCCAAGCTATCGTGGGAGGGAGGGCCGTAAGGATCTACGAGCAGTACTTC. Its protein is CASSQAIVGGRAVRIYEQYF.

With regard to this clonotype: A much larger clone sits a single nucleotide away, making a read error possible. V is TRBV7-8 and J is TRBJ2-2; no clear D. The germline gives CDR1 SGHVS, CDR2 FQNEAQ. V was cut by 1 base and J by 4 bases, with 10 bases left in between. The CDR3 sequence is 15 residues long. The CDR3 DNA reads as TGTGCCAGCAGCTTAGTTTCGGCGATCACCGGGGAGCTGTTTTTT. Translating gives CASSLVSAITGELFF.

This clonotype was picked up a small number of times. V is TRBV20-1 and J is TRBJ2-3; TRBD2 might be the D (7 bases). The V end was cut by 6 bases, the J end by 0 bases, with 10 bases between. Looked up from germline, CDR1 is DFQATT and CDR2 is SNEGSKA (reference sequence). This CDR3 spans 13 amino acids. The CDR3 reads CSAGGLSTDTQYF. The CDR3 DNA sequence: TGCAGTGCCGGGGGGCTGAGCACAGATACGCAGTATTTT.

This clonotype occurred many times. A much larger clonotype is one base distant, so this may be a read error. V and J are TRBV12-3 or TRBV12-4 and TRBJ2-3; possible D gene TRBD1, 5 bases. The CDR3 length is 18 residues. For the CDR3, the DNA is TGTGCCAGCAGTTCGACCTCAGGGCGCGCGATAGGAGCAGATGCGCAGTATTTT. Residues: CASSSTSGRAIGADAQYF.

J is TRBJ2-5 and V is TRBV27, with 9 bases aligning to TRBD2. J was trimmed by 4 bases and V by 8 bases; bases with no gene match: 14. The CDR3 has 16 residues. The germline CDR1 and CDR2 sequences are MNHEY and SMNVEV (reference sequence). The CDR3, as DNA: TGTGCCAGCGAGTTATGGGCTAGCGGGACGGCAGAGACCCAGTACTTC. It codes for CASELWASGTAETQYF.

This clonotype was seen only a few times. Here the CDR3 reads CASSDPGRMQETQYF. The CDR3 DNA reads TGTGCCAGCAGTGACCCGGGACGGATGCAAGAGACCCAGTACTTC. The chain couples TRBV25-1 to TRBJ2-5; D possibly uses TRBD1 or TRBD2 (5 bases each). The CDR3 length is 15 residues. Germline CDR1 reads MGHDK; CDR2 reads SYGVNS. Trimming stripped 3 bases from V and 2 bases from J, with 13 bases between.

This clonotype was seen only a few times. V and J are TRBV6-5 and TRBJ2-3, with 12 nucleotides matching TRBD2. The CDR3 length is 16 residues. Germline CDR1 MNHEY, CDR2 SVGAGI. V was clipped by 5 bases and J by 3 bases; unmatched bases: 6. Written as DNA, the CDR3 is TGTGCCAGCAGTCCCCGGACTAGCGGGGTGACAGATACGCAGTATTTT. It encodes CASSPRTSGVTDTQYF.

This clonotype occurred once. The gene calls are TRBV9 and TRBJ1-1; D unclear. CDR3 length: 11 amino acids. Trimming shortened V by 4 bases and J by 10 bases, and 11 bases separated the two germline ends. Germline V gene lookup returns CDR1 SGDLS and CDR2 YYNGEE. The CDR3 DNA reads as TGTGCCAGCAGCCCGGGTCTCGGAGCTTTCTTT. This sequence encodes CASSPGLGAFF.

The rearrangement uses TRBV2 and TRBJ2-2; TRBD2 agrees at 13 bases. The ends lost 5 bases at V and 7 bases at J; junction bases unmatched: 10. The CDR3 totals 17 residues. Germline V gene sequence: CDR1 SNHLY, CDR2 FYNNEI. For the CDR3, the DNA is TGTGCCAGCAGTCCATCAAGGACTAGCGGGAGTATCGGGGAGCTGTTTTTT. Translated: CASSPSRTSGSIGELFF.

This clonotype appeared a few times. The chain combines TRBV7-9 with TRBJ1-2; D remains unclear. V lost 2 bases and J lost 6, with 10 bases in between. Germline lookup yields CDR1 SEHNR and CDR2 FQNEAQ (reference sequence). The length of the CDR3 is 13 residues. CDR3 sequence reads: CASSLLANHGYTF. The CDR3 coding sequence is TGTGCCAGCAGCTTATTAGCGAACCATGGCTACACCTTC.

The CDR3: CASSRSRGAGANVLTF. CDR3 nucleotides: TGTGCCAGCAGCCGATCCCGGGGTGCCGGGGCCAACGTCCTGACTTTC. The rearrangement uses TRBV21-1 and TRBJ2-6; TRBD1, as called in the table, went unchecked against the DNA. TRBV21-1 is assigned pseudogene status. The CDR3 has 16 amino acids.

This clonotype was counted a few times. V gene TRBV3-1 combines with J gene TRBJ2-1; tentatively, D is TRBD1 or TRBD2 (5 bases each). CDR1 is LGHDT, CDR2 YNNKEL, per germline (reference sequence). The CDR3 consists of 14 residues. V lost 1 base and J lost 4, with 8 bases in between. The CDR3 bases are TGTGCCAGCAGCCAAGGGGGGTTTTACAATGAGCAGTTCTTC. Its translation is CASSQGGFYNEQFF.

The V call is TRBV7-2, the J call TRBJ2-5; 7 nucleotides line up with TRBD2. V lost 1 base and J lost 6; bases outside the gene matches: 8. CDR3 size: 15 residues. Germline loops: CDR1 SGHTA, CDR2 FQGNSA. The CDR3 DNA reads TGTGCCAGCAGCTTAGAGCGGGAAGGTATGAAGACCCAGTACTTC. The encoded protein is CASSLEREGMKTQYF.

This clonotype was seen more than once but under ten times. The gene calls are TRBV15 and TRBJ2-1; the D gene is possibly TRBD2 (6 bases). Germline lookup yields CDR1 LNHNV and CDR2 YYDKDF (reference sequence). The CDR3 is 15 amino acids. V lost 0 bases to trimming and J lost 7 bases, with 13 bases between them. The CDR3 nucleotides read TGTGCCACCAGCAGAGATTGGCTAGCGATGAATGAGCAGTTCTTC. Protein: CATSRDWLAMNEQFF.

V usage is TRBV12-3 or TRBV12-4 and J usage is TRBJ2-3, with D unresolved. V gave up 2 bases and J gave up 6 bases, with 18 bases separating them. This CDR3 region has 16 residues. The DNA of the CDR3 is TGTGCCAGCAGTTTACCCGGGCCTGCCAGCAAGGATACGCAGTATTTT. Translating gives CASSLPGPASKDTQYF.

This rearrangement joins TRBV3-1 to TRBJ1-5, with D perhaps matching TRBD1 (5 bases). The germline V gene has CDR1 LGHDT and CDR2 YNNKEL (reference sequence). V was trimmed by 2 bases and J by 4 bases, leaving 6 bases between them. This CDR3 comprises 13 residues. CDR3 bases: TGTGCCAGCAGCCAAAAGGGGAATCAGCCCCAGCATTTT. As protein: CASSQKGNQPQHF.

This clonotype was detected only a few times. This CDR3 reads CASSSAGTSETQYF. The CDR3 nucleotides are TGTGCCAGCAGCTCTGCCGGGACTAGTGAGACCCAGTACTTC. This chain links TRBV5-6 with TRBJ2-5; TRBD2 agrees at 8 bases. The V gene's germline CDR1 is SGHDT and CDR2 YYEEEE. The CDR3 is made up of 14 amino acids. Unmatched junction bases numbered 6, after V lost 3 bases and J lost 5 bases. The entire variable domain, with the rest obtained from reference TRBV5-6 and TRBJ2-5, is as follows: DAGVTQSPTHLIKTRGQQVTLRCSPKSGHDTVSWYQQALGQGPQFIFQYYEEEERQRGNFPDRFSGHQFPNYSSELNVNALLLGDSALYLCASSSAGTSETQYFGPGTRLLVL.

The rearrangement links TRBV9 to TRBJ2-3; 10 nucleotides agree with TRBD2. Germline CDR1 is SGDLS and CDR2 is YYNGEE. J gave up 7 bases and V 4 bases, and 12 bases lay outside the gene matches. This CDR3 contains 16 residues. The CDR3 sequence is CASSSELAGLRNTQYF. The CDR3 bases are TGTGCCAGCAGCTCTGAACTAGCGGGGCTTAGGAATACGCAGTATTTT.

The chain uses TRBV7-3 and TRBJ2-3, with a weak D call TRBD1 (6 bases). Between the trimmed V and J ends, which lost 5 bases and 0 bases, there was a span of 12 bases. CDR1 is SGHTA, CDR2 FQGTGA, per germline. The CDR3 has 15 amino acids. The chain's CDR3 is CASSLEGVSTDTQYF. The CDR3 DNA is TGTGCCAGCAGCCTCGAGGGGGTCAGCACAGATACGCAGTATTTT.